This passage covers 28 T cell receptor beta chains from one sample sequenced in a study of T cell responses to AZD1222 COVID-19 vaccine. Some clones are missing from TCRdb's copy, which holds only in-frame ones; the method was immunoSEQ multiplex PCR. The sample holds about 140,000 clones, 80% to 95% seen once. Sequencing used peripheral blood, obtained on day 0 of AZD1222 vaccination. Receptor source: an adult in good health.

J is TRBJ2-7 and V is TRBV7-2, with a weak D call TRBD1 (6 bases). This CDR3 contains 14 residues. In germline, CDR1 is SGHTA, CDR2 FQGNSA. Trimming stripped 6 bases from V and 3 bases from J, with 15 bases between. DNA of the CDR3: TGTGCCAGCAGATTGAGTGGGGGCGGCTACGAGCAGTACTTC. Translation gives CASRLSGGGYEQYF. The full variable domain, in which reference TRBV7-2 and TRBJ2-7 provide the parts outside the CDR3, is GAGVSQSPSNKVTEKGKDVELRCDPISGHTALYWYRQSLGQGLEFLIYFQGNSAPDKSGLPSDRFSAERTGGSVSTLTIQRTQQEDSAVYLCASRLSGGGYEQYFGPGTRLTVT.

This clone was detected only once. This chain connects TRBV9 to TRBJ1-6; TRBD1 matches at 9 bases. V shed 7 bases and J 14 bases; nucleotides not matched to a gene: 19. Germline V CDR1 and CDR2: SGDLS, YYNGEE. The CDR3 consists of 16 residues. Written as DNA, the CDR3 is TGTGCCAGCGGAGTTAGACCGGGACAGGGCAACGGGGCCCTCCACTTT. It is translated as CASGVRPGQGNGALHF.

The chain carries TRBV7-9 and TRBJ2-2; 9 nucleotides line up with TRBD1. The CDR3 has 17 amino acids. Germline CDR1 and CDR2: SEHNR and FQNEAQ (reference sequence). Trimming took 6 bases from V and 4 from J; bases not matched to a gene: 12. In nucleotides, the CDR3 is TGTGCCAGCAGACCACCCATGACAGGGGGTATCACCGGGGAGCTGTTTTTT. It yields the protein CASRPPMTGGITGELFF.

This rearrangement joins TRBV27 to TRBJ1-1; maybe TRBD1 (5 bases). The CDR3 is 15 residues long. Trimming took off 4 bases at V and 2 bases at J, with 14 bases between the two ends. Germline CDR1 is MNHEY and CDR2 is SMNVEV (reference sequence). DNA of the CDR3: TGTGCCAGCAGTTCCCCCCCAGGGTATAACACTGAAGCTTTCTTT. It specifies CASSSPPGYNTEAFF.

The chain is built from TRBV5-1 and TRBJ1-2, with D perhaps TRBD1 (5 bases). Germline V gene sequence: CDR1 SGHRS, CDR2 YFSETQ. V was clipped by 1 base and J by 1 base, with 11 bases between them. The CDR3 runs to 15 residues. CDR3 DNA: TGCGCCAGCAGCTTGCAAGGGGAAAATAACTATGGCTACACCTTC. Translating gives CASSLQGENNYGYTF.

The genes are TRBV7-2 and TRBJ2-1; D may be TRBD1 (5 bases). V gave up 1 base and J gave up 8 bases, with 12 bases separating them. The CDR3 covers 14 residues. Germline lookup yields CDR1 SGHTA and CDR2 FQGNSA. The CDR3 reads CASSLDARVYEQFF. CDR3 coding DNA: TGTGCCAGCAGCTTAGATGCCAGGGTTTATGAGCAGTTCTTC.

This chain uses TRBV5-1 with TRBJ2-7, with 9 bases matching TRBD1. The V and J ends lost 6 bases and 3 bases, in that order; junction bases with no gene match: 4. The CDR3 is 13 amino acids. Looked up from germline, CDR1 is SGHRS and CDR2 is YFSETQ. CDR3 sequence (DNA): TGCGCCAGCAATGTGGGACAGGGCTACGAGCAGTACTTC. This encodes CASNVGQGYEQYF.

The gene calls are TRBV2 and TRBJ2-7, with 10 positions matching TRBD1. The J segment lost 4 bases and the V segment lost 4 bases, leaving 4 bases of the junction unmatched. The CDR3 spans 14 residues. Germline-derived CDR1 and CDR2 are SNHLY and FYNNEI. CDR3 nucleotide sequence: TGTGCCAGCAGTGTTGACAGGGGGCAATACGAGCAGTACTTC. Translation gives CASSVDRGQYEQYF.

This rearrangement joins TRBV2 to TRBJ2-7, with TRBD1 as a possible D gene (5 bases). The V end was cut by 7 bases, the J end by 4 bases, with 11 bases between. The CDR3 runs to 12 residues. In germline, CDR1 is SNHLY, CDR2 FYNNEI. The CDR3 nucleotides read TGTGCCAGCACCCTCAGGGAATACGAGCAGTACTTC. This codes for CASTLREYEQYF.

V is TRBV28 and J is TRBJ2-5; the match to TRBD1 covers 10 bases. CDR1 is MDHEN and CDR2 is SYDVKM in the germline V gene. The V gene end was trimmed by 3 bases and the J gene end by 7 bases; junction bases not matched to a gene: 2. This CDR3 spans 13 amino acids. CDR3 residues: CASSFRDRGTQYF. CDR3 in DNA: TGTGCCAGCAGTTTCCGGGACAGGGGGACCCAGTACTTC.

This chain joins TRBV7-2 and TRBJ2-2; 12 positions agree with TRBD2. This CDR3 contains 16 residues. The J segment lost 0 bases and the V segment lost 5 bases, leaving 1 base of the junction unmatched. Germline V gene data show CDR1 as SGHTA and CDR2 as FQGNSA. CDR3 DNA: TGTGCCAGCAGCCGGACTAGCGGGGCGAACACCGGGGAGCTGTTTTTT. This encodes CASSRTSGANTGELFF.

This clone showed up just once. J is TRBJ2-1 and V is TRBV4-1; 10 bases line up with TRBD1. Germline loops: CDR1 MGHRA, CDR2 YSYEKL. The CDR3 is 17 amino acids. The V segment lost 1 base and the J segment 5 bases; nucleotides outside the gene matches: 8. CDR3 region: CASSQAQTGGFNNEQFF. Written as DNA, the CDR3 is TGCGCCAGCAGCCAAGCCCAGACAGGGGGCTTCAACAATGAGCAGTTCTTC.

The chain is built from TRBV5-1 and TRBJ1-1; 7 nucleotides align to TRBD1. This CDR3 is 14 amino acids long. The germline V gene has CDR1 SGHRS and CDR2 YFSETQ. V shed 4 bases, J shed 1 base, and the junction held 4 bases outside the gene matches. The CDR3 bases are TGCGCCAGCAGCCATTCAGGGGGGAACACTGAAGCTTTCTTT. It is translated as CASSHSGGNTEAFF.

This clone has just one count. This rearrangement joins TRBV28 to TRBJ2-3; 7 bases match TRBD2. The CDR3 length is 12 residues. Germline loops: CDR1 MDHEN, CDR2 SYDVKM. Unmatched junction bases numbered 0, after V lost 4 bases and J lost 5 bases. CDR3 loop: CASSSSGDTQYF. In nucleotides, the CDR3 is TGTGCCAGCAGTTCTAGCGGAGATACGCAGTATTTT.

This clone came up a few times. J is TRBJ1-6 and V is TRBV4-1; a possible D gene is TRBD1 (6 bases). The germline gives CDR1 MGHRA, CDR2 YSYEKL. V was trimmed by 0 bases and J by 2 bases, leaving 11 bases between them. The CDR3 covers 17 residues. The CDR3 protein is CASSQENRATYNSPLHF. CDR3 coding DNA: TGCGCCAGCAGCCAAGAAAACAGGGCTACCTATAATTCACCCCTCCACTTT.

The chain is built from TRBV11-2 and TRBJ2-1, with D unresolved. This CDR3 spans 11 amino acids. Per the germline V gene, CDR1 is SGHAT and CDR2 is FQNNGV. V shed 5 bases and J shed 10 bases, with 9 bases lying between them. The CDR3 coding sequence is TGTGCCAGCAGCCATGCAAAAGAGCAGTTCTTC. It specifies CASSHAKEQFF.

The chain carries TRBV28 and TRBJ1-1, with unresolved D. Germline lookup yields CDR1 MDHEN and CDR2 SYDVKM. V was cut by 3 bases and J by 0 bases, with 11 bases left in between. The CDR3 is 15 amino acids. The CDR3 nucleotides read TGTGCCAGCAGTTTGCCAACGGCTATGAACACTGAAGCTTTCTTT. As protein: CASSLPTAMNTEAFF.

This sequence joins TRBV3-1 (or the pseudogene TRBV3-2) and TRBJ1-6, with TRBD1 as a possible D gene (5 bases). The V end was cut by 4 bases, the J end by 5 bases, with 18 bases between. The length of the CDR3 is 17 residues. In germline, CDR1 is LGHDT, CDR2 YNNKEL (reference sequence). Written as DNA, the CDR3 is TGTGCCAGCAGCCCTGGGTTCCGGGGGGTGGATAATTCACCCCTCCACTTT. It is translated as CASSPGFRGVDNSPLHF.

This sequence joins TRBV27 and TRBJ2-3; D may match TRBD1 or TRBD2 (5 bases each). The CDR3 sequence is 15 residues long. CDR1 is MNHEY and CDR2 is SMNVEV in the germline V gene (reference sequence). Trimming cost V 1 base and J 2 bases, with 10 bases left between them. The CDR3 region is CASSLWAGTTDTQYF. The CDR3 nucleotides are TGTGCCAGCAGTTTATGGGCAGGGACCACAGATACGCAGTATTTT.

Concerning this clone: Different DNA sequences within this sample yield the same CDR3. The V call is TRBV28, the J call TRBJ1-1; D is uncertain. The CDR3 totals 12 residues. Germline V gives CDR1 MDHEN, CDR2 SYDVKM. The V end was cut by 6 bases, the J end by 1 base, with 6 bases between. CDR3 sequence reads: CASSLGNTEAFF. CDR3 coding DNA: TGTGCCAGCAGCCTAGGGAACACTGAAGCTTTCTTT.

The chain recombines TRBV2 with TRBJ1-2, with 8 positions matching TRBD1. CDR3 length: 13 amino acids. Germline loops: CDR1 SNHLY, CDR2 FYNNEI. V lost 10 bases, J lost 3 bases, and 7 bases stayed unmatched. As DNA, the CDR3 is TGTGCCACGACAGGGGACGGGGACTATGGCTACACCTTC. It is translated as CATTGDGDYGYTF.

This chain connects TRBV19 to TRBJ1-1, with D possibly matching TRBD1 (5 bases). The length of the CDR3 is 14 residues. V was clipped by 7 bases and J by 6 bases, with 18 bases between them. Germline CDR1 is LNHDA and CDR2 is SQIVND (reference sequence). The DNA of the CDR3 is TGTGCCAGTATTGTCGCAGGGCGCTACTCTGAAGCTTTCTTT. As protein: CASIVAGRYSEAFF.

V is TRBV20-1 and J is TRBJ2-2, with 8 bases aligning to TRBD1. The CDR3 loop spans 16 amino acids. From germline, CDR1 is DFQATT and CDR2 SNEGSKA (reference sequence). V lost 3 bases and J lost 5; bases outside the gene matches: 11. CDR3 loop: CSASLGQGAETGELFF. Written as DNA, the CDR3 is TGCAGTGCTAGTTTGGGGCAGGGGGCTGAGACCGGGGAGCTGTTTTTT.

J is TRBJ1-2 and V is TRBV5-1; D is unclear. The germline gives CDR1 SGHRS, CDR2 YFSETQ. Trimming stripped 6 bases from V and 0 bases from J, with 12 bases between. The length of the CDR3 is 14 residues. As DNA, the CDR3 is TGCGCCAGCATGTTAGGCAGTTCTAACTATGGCTACACCTTC. Translating gives CASMLGSSNYGYTF. The entire variable domain, with the rest obtained from reference TRBV5-1 and TRBJ1-2, is as follows: KAGVTQTPRYLIKTRGQQVTLSCSPISGHRSVSWYQQTPGQGLQFLFEYFSETQRNKGNFPGRFSGRQFSNSRSEMNVSTLELGDSALYLCASMLGSSNYGYTFGSGTRLTVV.

In DNA form, the CDR3 reads TGTGCCAGCAGTTTTGAGGCGCCCGGACTAGCGGGGTCGAACACCGGGGAGCTGTTTTTT. Residues: CASSFEAPGLAGSNTGELFF. V gene TRBV27 combines with J gene TRBJ2-2; 12 positions match TRBD2. The CDR3 loop spans 20 amino acids. J was trimmed by 0 bases and V by 3 bases; bases with no gene match: 11. Germline V gene sequence: CDR1 MNHEY, CDR2 SMNVEV (reference sequence).

This clone was detected once. The V call is TRBV5-4, the J call TRBJ1-2, with no clear D. CDR1 and CDR2 (germline): SGHNT, YYREEE (reference sequence). Trimming pared 2 bases from V and 4 bases from J, leaving 15 bases between. The CDR3 runs 15 residues. The CDR3 DNA reads TGTGCCAGCAGCTTAGGAGCTCAAATCGGCTATGGCTACACCTTC. Protein: CASSLGAQIGYGYTF.

Details on this clone: This sample includes further DNA sequences coding for the same CDR3. V gene TRBV28 combines with J gene TRBJ2-7; 10 bases line up with TRBD1. The V gene's germline CDR1 is MDHEN and CDR2 SYDVKM. The CDR3 has 14 amino acids. Trimming at V came to 4 bases and at J to 4 bases, leaving 4 bases not matched to a gene. The CDR3 nucleotides read TGTGCCAGCAGTTCGCCGGGACAGGGGTACGAGCAGTACTTC. Its protein product is CASSSPGQGYEQYF.

The chain combines TRBV29-1 with TRBJ2-3; TRBD1 is a possible D gene (6 bases). Per germline, CDR1 SQVTM and CDR2 ANQGSEA. The CDR3 contains 15 residues. Trimming cost V 4 bases and J 2 bases, with 16 bases left between them. CDR3 sequence: CSVGGSDSYTDTQYF. The CDR3 DNA is TGCAGCGTTGGGGGCTCGGACAGCTACACAGATACGCAGTATTTT.